These 24 T cell receptor beta chains came from one sample sequenced in a study of CD8+CD57+ T cells in acquired aplastic anemia. The template used for profiling TCR beta VDJ and CDR3 was genomic DNA. TCRdb re-derived calls from the reads in MiXCR, one entry per CDR3 protein. Of around 250,000 distinct CDR3 sequences in the sample, around 60% were seen once. The specimen sequenced was sorted CD4+, CD8+, or CD8+CD57+ T cells (not recorded which) from PBMCs. These receptor sequences come from a human donor with severe aplastic anemia or a healthy control (not recorded which).

A few counts support this clonotype. The rearrangement joins TRBV9 to TRBJ2-7; perhaps TRBD2 as D (5 bases). V shed 1 base and J shed 5 bases, with 10 bases lying between them. The germline CDR1 and CDR2 sequences are SGDLS and YYNGEE. The CDR3 covers 13 residues. The CDR3 DNA sequence: TGTGCCAGCAGCGTACTGGGAGAAAACGAGCAGTACTTC. It is translated as CASSVLGENEQYF.

This clonotype was counted only a few times. The rearrangement uses TRBV2 and TRBJ1-1; D is unresolved. The V end lost 1 base, the J end lost 6 bases, and 9 bases lay between the germline ends. Germline CDR1 SNHLY, CDR2 FYNNEI. The CDR3 runs to 13 residues. The chain's CDR3 is CASSEGDWAEAFF. DNA for the CDR3: TGTGCCAGCAGTGAAGGAGACTGGGCTGAAGCTTTCTTT.

V usage is TRBV10-3 and J usage is TRBJ2-3, with 9 positions matching TRBD2. This CDR3 contains 16 residues. Germline CDR1 ENHRY, CDR2 SYGVKD. The V segment lost 0 bases and the J segment 4 bases; nucleotides outside the gene matches: 5. CDR3 nucleotide sequence: TGTGCCATCAGTGAGTCAAGCGGGGGGCGACCAGATACGCAGTATTTT. Translation: CAISESSGGRPDTQYF.

This clonotype was seen only a few times. This chain links TRBV20-1 with TRBJ2-2; 7 bases are a match to TRBD1. The V segment lost 7 bases and the J segment 0 bases; nucleotides outside the gene matches: 2. The CDR3 sequence is 13 residues long. CDR1 is DFQATT, CDR2 SNEGSKA, per germline (reference sequence). The CDR3 spells CSVGTANTGELFF. In DNA, the CDR3 is TGCAGTGTAGGGACAGCGAACACCGGGGAGCTGTTTTTT.

The CDR3 protein is CASSQGGRTNYGYTF. The DNA of the CDR3 is TGTGCCAGCAGCCAGGGGGGCAGAACTAACTATGGCTACACCTTC. The chain joins TRBV7-9 to TRBJ1-2; 7 positions agree with TRBD1. J gave up 0 bases and V 5 bases, and 6 bases lay outside the gene matches. Looked up from germline, CDR1 is SEHNR and CDR2 is FQNEAQ (reference sequence). The CDR3 consists of 15 residues. Looking up the rest from reference TRBV7-9 and TRBJ1-2 gives the full variable domain: DTGVSQNPRHKITKRGQNVTFRCDPISEHNRLYWYRQTLGQGPEFLTYFQNEAQLEKSRLLSDRFSAERPKGSFSTLEIQRTEQGDSAMYLCASSQGGRTNYGYTFGSGTRLTVV.

Of note for this clonotype: Mismatch with germline at one junction end may stem from a read error. The chain recombines TRBV11-2 with TRBJ2-3; the D gene is possibly TRBD1 (5 bases). This CDR3 spans 10 amino acids. Germline CDR1 and CDR2: SGHAT and FQNNGV. The CDR3: CASSLEAQGF. Written as DNA, the CDR3 is TGTGCCAGCAGCTTAGAGGCGCAGGGTTTT.

The rearrangement links TRBV2 to TRBJ2-1, with 11 bases matching TRBD1. V lost 3 bases and J lost 2; bases outside the gene matches: 0. The CDR3 runs 15 residues. Germline V gives CDR1 SNHLY, CDR2 FYNNEI. The CDR3, as DNA: TGTGCCAGCAGTGAGGGACAGGGGGCCTACAATGAGCAGTTCTTC. This gives the protein CASSEGQGAYNEQFF.

The chain carries TRBV29-1 and TRBJ2-3; D might be TRBD1 or TRBD2, each matching 5 bases. Germline V gene sequence: CDR1 SQVTM, CDR2 ANQGSEA. The ends were cut back, 5 bases at V and 1 base at J, with 10 bases in the middle. The CDR3 loop spans 13 amino acids. The CDR3 here is CSVQGDRTDTQYF. The CDR3 region has the DNA TGCAGCGTTCAGGGAGACCGCACAGATACGCAGTATTTT.

J is TRBJ1-2 and V is TRBV18; 11 positions match TRBD1. This CDR3 has 14 amino acids. Per the germline V gene, CDR1 is KGHSH and CDR2 is LQKENI. Germline trimming cut 4 bases from V and 5 bases from J; bases unmatched to any gene: 3. The DNA of the CDR3 is TGTGCCAGCTCACGGACAGGGGGCGGATATGGCTACACCTTC. It specifies CASSRTGGGYGYTF.

V and J are TRBV19 and TRBJ2-3; tentatively, D is TRBD1 (6 bases). This CDR3 spans 15 amino acids. V was shortened by 5 bases and J by 2 bases, with 14 bases between the two germline ends. Germline V gives CDR1 LNHDA, CDR2 SQIVND (reference sequence). The CDR3 DNA reads TGTGCCAGTAGTCCGGTACAGGGCTACACAGATACGCAGTATTTT. Its protein product is CASSPVQGYTDTQYF.

In this sample, this clonotype turned up a few times. The chain has TRBV7-6 and TRBJ2-1, with 8 positions matching TRBD2. The J segment lost 6 bases and the V segment lost 1 base, leaving 5 bases of the junction unmatched. Per germline, CDR1 SGHVS and CDR2 FNYEAQ. CDR3 size: 15 residues. The CDR3 DNA reads TGTGCCAGCAGCTTAGGCGGGGGGCCTAGCAATGAGCAGTTCTTC. Protein: CASSLGGGPSNEQFF.

This sequence joins TRBV7-8 and TRBJ2-2, with D possibly TRBD2 on 6 matching bases. This CDR3 spans 16 amino acids. The germline V gene encodes CDR1 SGHVS and CDR2 FQNEAQ. Trimming pared 3 bases from V and 3 bases from J, leaving 14 bases between. The CDR3 bases are TGTGCCAGCAGCTTCGAGACTAGGGGTTACACCGGGGAGCTGTTTTTT. As protein: CASSFETRGYTGELFF. Looking up the rest from reference TRBV7-8 and TRBJ2-2 gives the full variable domain: GAGVSQSPRYKVAKRGQDVALRCDPISGHVSLFWYQQALGQGPEFLTYFQNEAQLDKSGLPSDRFFAERPEGSVSTLKIQRTQQEDSAVYLCASSFETRGYTGELFFGEGSRLTVL.

This clonotype was picked up one time. This chain connects TRBV20-1 to TRBJ1-5; tentatively, D is TRBD1 (6 bases). Per germline, CDR1 DFQATT and CDR2 SNEGSKA (reference sequence). The CDR3 runs 13 residues. Trimming shortened V by 5 bases and J by 7 bases, and 15 bases separated the two germline ends. CDR3 in amino acids: CSALGGTAQPQHF. CDR3 bases: TGCAGTGCTTTGGGGGGCACGGCCCAGCCCCAGCATTTT.

J is TRBJ2-1 and V is TRBV7-8, with 9 bases matching TRBD1. After removal of 2 bases from V and 6 bases from J, the junction contained 8 bases not matched to a gene. Germline-derived CDR1 and CDR2 are SGHVS and FQNEAQ. The CDR3 sequence is 16 residues long. The CDR3 sequence: CASSLQPPGQGNEQFF. The CDR3, as DNA: TGTGCCAGCAGCTTACAACCTCCGGGACAGGGCAATGAGCAGTTCTTC.

The chain carries TRBV10-1 and TRBJ2-7; TRBD1 matches 7 bases. Germline CDR1 reads WNHNN; CDR2 reads SYGVQD (reference sequence). The V gene end was trimmed by 1 base and the J gene end by 3 bases; junction bases not matched to a gene: 3. This CDR3 comprises 14 residues. The CDR3, as DNA: TGCGCCAGCAGTGAGTTGGACAGGATCTACGAGCAGTACTTC. It specifies CASSELDRIYEQYF.

The chain uses TRBV4-1 and TRBJ2-7; D is uncertain. Trimming removed 0 bases from V and 2 bases from J, with 11 bases in between. Per the germline V gene, CDR1 is MGHRA and CDR2 is YSYEKL. This CDR3 has 15 amino acids. In DNA, the CDR3 is TGCGCCAGCAGCCAAGAGGTGAGTCGAACCTACGAGCAGTACTTC. Encoded protein: CASSQEVSRTYEQYF.

This chain links TRBV10-3 with TRBJ2-7, with 10 bases matching TRBD2. The ends lost 11 bases at V and 2 bases at J; junction bases unmatched: 6. CDR1 is ENHRY, CDR2 SYGVKD, per germline. This CDR3 is 13 amino acids long. The CDR3 bases are TGTGCCGCACAGCGGGAGGGGACCTACGAGCAGTACTTC. Protein product: CAAQREGTYEQYF.

The chain uses TRBV29-1 and TRBJ2-5, with D maybe TRBD1 (5 bases). The germline V and J ends were trimmed by 6 bases and 7 bases, with 15 bases remaining between them. In germline, CDR1 is SQVTM, CDR2 ANQGSEA. The CDR3 runs to 12 residues. The CDR3 region is CSVDTGPGTQYF. The CDR3 nucleotides read TGCAGCGTGGACACAGGCCCGGGGACCCAGTACTTC. The full variable domain, in which reference TRBV29-1 and TRBJ2-5 provide the parts outside the CDR3, is SAVISQKPSRDICQRGTSLTIQCQVDSQVTMMFWYRQQPGQSLTLIATANQGSEATYESGFVIDKFPISRPNLTFSTLTVSNMSPEDSSIYLCSVDTGPGTQYFGPGTRLLVL.

The chain couples TRBV7-3 to TRBJ2-5, with 8 bases that match TRBD2. Germline CDR1 is SGHTA and CDR2 is FQGTGA. V lost 4 bases and J lost 0; bases outside the gene matches: 4. This CDR3 has 15 residues. The CDR3 spells CASSSTGLDQETQYF. CDR3 bases: TGTGCCAGCAGCTCAACGGGACTAGACCAAGAGACCCAGTACTTC.

V and J are TRBV20-1 and TRBJ2-1; 7 bases map to TRBD2. From germline, CDR1 is DFQATT and CDR2 SNEGSKA (reference sequence). Trimming cost V 3 bases and J 3 bases; bases outside gene matches: 5. CDR3 length: 14 residues. CDR3 protein: CSARASGDYNEQFF. The CDR3 bases are TGCAGTGCTAGGGCCAGCGGGGACTACAATGAGCAGTTCTTC.

A remark on this clonotype: Given a much more abundant clone one base away, this may be a read error. V usage is TRBV6-5 and J usage is TRBJ1-2; TRBD1 agrees at 8 bases. Per the germline V gene, CDR1 is MNHEY and CDR2 is SVGAGI. The CDR3 length is 15 residues. CDR3 sequence reads: CAGSEARGQGYGYTF. Written as DNA, the CDR3 is TGTGCCGGCAGTGAAGCCAGGGGGCAAGGCTATGGCTACACCTTC.

This clonotype was observed a few times. The rearrangement links TRBV2 to TRBJ1-6; D not certain. The V end lost 2 bases, the J end lost 9 bases, and 14 bases lay between the germline ends. CDR3 length: 15 amino acids. Germline V gene lookup returns CDR1 SNHLY and CDR2 FYNNEI. The CDR3 loop is CASSEMRGATSPLHF. DNA for the CDR3: TGTGCCAGCAGTGAAATGCGGGGAGCAACTTCACCCCTCCACTTT. The whole variable domain, filled in from reference TRBV2 and TRBJ1-6, reads EPEVTQTPSHQVTQMGQEVILRCVPISNHLYFYWYRQILGQKVEFLVSFYNNEISEKSEIFDDQFSVERPDGSNFTLKIRSTKLEDSAMYFCASSEMRGATSPLHFGNGTRLTVT.

The V and J genes are TRBV6-1 and TRBJ2-7, with D unresolved. V lost 6 bases and J 1 base, leaving 13 bases between the germline ends. Germline V gene sequence: CDR1 MNHNS, CDR2 SASEGT. This CDR3 region has 14 residues. In DNA form, the CDR3 reads TGTGCCAGCAGCCCCCTTGGCGGTTCCTACGAGCAGTACTTC. Encoded protein: CASSPLGGSYEQYF.

About this clonotype: No DNA is shown, since the ends of the CDR3 on it are uncertain; the CDR3 is the one TCRdb lists. The genes are TRBV7-2 and TRBJ2-5; TRBD2 is taken as the D call from the table, unchecked against the DNA. CDR1 is SGHTA and CDR2 is FQGNSA in the germline V gene. The CDR3 is 22 residues long, ends included. CDR3 amino acids: CASSFYICSAPPGTSLDQTQYF.